The 10 T cell receptor beta chains below all came from one sample that was sequenced in a study of shared clonotypes between healthy human individuals. Profiling relied on immunoSEQ multiplex PCR, and the TCRdb table lists in-frame clones only, not all of them. This sample has around 580,000 clones, with roughly 98% found just once. Only CD45RO-negative cells positively selected for CCR7 counted as naive CD8 cells, so terminally differentiated effector memory CD45RA+ cells were excluded. The sequenced sample consisted of naive CD8+ T cells sorted from blood. The source of these receptors is a man in his thirties or forties in good health.

For this clone: Other DNA sequences in the sample encode the same CDR3. This sequence joins TRBV27 and TRBJ2-3; D is unclear. This CDR3 has 13 amino acids. Trimming left V 3 bases short and J 0 bases short, with 4 bases between. The germline V gene has CDR1 MNHEY and CDR2 SMNVEV (reference sequence). CDR3 region: CASSLGSTDTQYF. CDR3 sequence (DNA): TGTGCCAGCAGTTTGGGTAGCACAGATACGCAGTATTTT.

This clone was picked up one time. The chain has TRBV7-9 and TRBJ2-5; TRBD2 is a possible D gene (5 bases). CDR1 is SEHNR and CDR2 is FQNEAQ in the germline V gene (reference sequence). V dropped 5 bases and J dropped 2 bases, with 15 bases sitting between them. There are 15 residues in the CDR3. CDR3: CASSPTSQRQETQYF. The CDR3 DNA reads TGTGCCAGCAGCCCGACCTCGCAGCGGCAAGAGACCCAGTACTTC.

The count of this clone is one. The V call is TRBV7-9, the J call TRBJ2-7; unclear D gene. Germline CDR1 SEHNR, CDR2 FQNEAQ (reference sequence). CDR3 length: 14 amino acids. Trimming pared 1 base from V and 2 bases from J, leaving 9 bases between. The CDR3 nucleotides read TGTGCCAGCAGCTTAGACCTTTTTCCCTACGAGCAGTACTTC. This encodes CASSLDLFPYEQYF.

The rearrangement uses TRBV29-1 and TRBJ1-2, with a possible D match to TRBD1 (5 bases). The V gene lost 3 bases and the J gene lost 0 bases, with 29 bases spanning the gap. The CDR3 consists of 20 residues. CDR1 is SQVTM, CDR2 ANQGSEA, per germline. The CDR3 reads CSVDRGWTGGESPSNYGYTF. CDR3 DNA: TGCAGCGTTGATAGGGGCTGGACGGGCGGTGAATCTCCATCTAACTATGGCTACACCTTC.

The rearrangement joins TRBV5-1 to TRBJ2-7; TRBD1 agrees at 8 bases. The V gene's germline CDR1 is SGHRS and CDR2 YFSETQ. The CDR3 consists of 15 residues. The V gene end was trimmed by 4 bases and the J gene end by 3 bases; junction bases not matched to a gene: 9. The CDR3 coding sequence is TGCGCCAGCAGCCCGTCCGGGACAGGACACTACGAGCAGTACTTC. Its translation: CASSPSGTGHYEQYF.

The chain recombines TRBV7-7 with TRBJ2-2, with 10 bases lining up with TRBD2. The V and J ends lost 5 bases and 6 bases, in that order; junction bases with no gene match: 15. Germline CDR1 is SSHAT and CDR2 is FNYEAQ (reference sequence). The CDR3 is 18 residues long. CDR3 protein: CASSPRGSGRDLSGELFF. Here the CDR3 DNA reads TGTGCCAGCAGCCCTCGAGGGAGCGGGAGGGATCTTTCCGGGGAGCTGTTTTTT.

CDR3 sequence (DNA): TGTGCCAGCGGTATCTCGTCCTCCTACGAGCAGTACTTC. As protein: CASGISSSYEQYF. The J gene is TRBJ2-7, the V gene TRBV28; D is undetermined. Germline V gene data show CDR1 as MDHEN and CDR2 as SYDVKM. The V and J ends lost 8 bases and 0 bases respectively, with 11 bases between them. The CDR3 is 13 residues long. Full variable domain (rest looked up from reference TRBV28 and TRBJ2-7): DVKVTQSSRYLVKRTGEKVFLECVQDMDHENMFWYRQDPGLGLRLIYFSYDVKMKEKGDIPEGYSVSREKKERFSLILESASTNQTSMYLCASGISSSYEQYFGPGTRLTVT.

CDR3: CASSLVDSFTGNTIYF. The CDR3 DNA reads TGTGCCAGCAGCTTAGTGGACAGTTTTACTGGAAACACCATATATTTT. The chain has TRBV7-9 and TRBJ1-3, with D possibly TRBD1 on 6 matching bases. CDR1 and CDR2 from the germline V gene are SEHNR and FQNEAQ (reference sequence). The CDR3 sequence is 16 residues long. Trimming stripped 1 base from V and 2 bases from J, with 12 bases between.

The chain couples TRBV18 to TRBJ2-2, with 12 bases aligning to TRBD2. J gave up 4 bases and V 5 bases, and 11 bases lay outside the gene matches. The CDR3 consists of 18 residues. Germline V lookup: CDR1 KGHSH, CDR2 LQKENI. The CDR3 DNA reads TGTGCCAGCTCAACTAGGACTAGCGGGATTCCCTCCACCGGGGAGCTGTTTTTT. This sequence encodes CASSTRTSGIPSTGELFF.

The gene calls are TRBV9 and TRBJ2-5; D may correspond to TRBD1 or TRBD2 (5 bases each). Germline-derived CDR1 and CDR2 are SGDLS and YYNGEE. The CDR3 consists of 16 residues. Trimming stripped 3 bases from V and 0 bases from J, with 15 bases between. The CDR3 region is CASSALGVVNQETQYF. The CDR3 DNA is TGTGCCAGCAGCGCCCTGGGGGTGGTGAACCAAGAGACCCAGTACTTC.